This TCR beta chain was identified during a study of Graves' ophthalmopathy and Graves' hyperthyroidism. Study-wide context: Peripheral blood was obtained at first diagnosis, ahead of any treatment. Findings of the study overall: With 70.59% sensitivity and around 79% specificity, the model predicted ophthalmopathy progression.

This clonotype appeared many times. As yet, its antigen is unknown. Patients were diagnosed from clinical symptoms, serum thyroxine, TRAb, thyroid ultrasound and orbital computed tomography. Amplifying from RNA transcripts, the study obtained TCR beta CDR3 regions. RT-PCR with HTBI primers came first, then second-round multiplex PCR. From the multiplex PCR reads, TCRdb called clonotypes with MiXCR, one entry per CDR3 protein. This table holds hundreds of thousands of distinct CDR3 sequences, under 50% found once. Sequenced sample: peripheral blood. The TCR sequence derives from an adult man with Graves' ophthalmopathy.

CDR3 region: CASSMAGSNQPQHF. For the CDR3, the DNA is TGTGCCAGTAGTATGGCAGGGAGCAATCAGCCCCAGCATTTT. This chain links TRBV19 with TRBJ1-5, with D tentatively TRBD1 (5 bases). V gave up 3 bases and J gave up 1 base, with 7 bases separating them. CDR1 and CDR2 from the germline V gene are LNHDA and SQIVND (reference sequence). This CDR3 region has 14 residues.